This TCR beta chain was captured in a study of blood T cell repertoires in COVID-19. Here immunoSEQ multiplex PCR was the method, and the copy in TCRdb shows in-frame clones only, minus some. The sample lists over 150,000 clones, more than 70% occurring once. Germline V gives CDR1 MGHRA, CDR2 YSYEKL. The CDR3 covers 14 residues. Trimming removed 3 bases at V and 4 bases at J, with 12 bases between. This TCR was recovered from a man aged 50-59 years with COVID-19, enrolled during active disease. Sequences were obtained from peripheral blood. The chain employs TRBV4-1 and TRBJ1-2; a possible D gene is TRBD1 (6 bases). The CDR3 coding sequence is TGCGCCAGCAGCCAGACAGGCGGGGGCTATGGCTACACCTTC. Protein sequence: CASSQTGGGYGYTF.